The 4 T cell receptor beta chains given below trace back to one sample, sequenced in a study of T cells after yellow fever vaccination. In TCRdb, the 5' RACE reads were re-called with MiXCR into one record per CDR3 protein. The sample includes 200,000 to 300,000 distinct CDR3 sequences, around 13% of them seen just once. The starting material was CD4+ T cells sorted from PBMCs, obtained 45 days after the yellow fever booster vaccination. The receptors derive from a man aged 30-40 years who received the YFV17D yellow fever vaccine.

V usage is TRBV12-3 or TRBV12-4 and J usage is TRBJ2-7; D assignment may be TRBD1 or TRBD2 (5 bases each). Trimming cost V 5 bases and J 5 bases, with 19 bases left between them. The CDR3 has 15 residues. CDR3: CASSPSGSGRDEQYF. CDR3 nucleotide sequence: TGTGCCAGCAGTCCCTCAGGGAGTGGGCGAGACGAGCAGTACTTC.

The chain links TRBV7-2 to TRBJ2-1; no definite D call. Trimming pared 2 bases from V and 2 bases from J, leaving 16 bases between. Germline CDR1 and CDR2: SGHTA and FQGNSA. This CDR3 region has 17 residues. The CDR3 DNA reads TGTGCCAGCAGCTTACGCCCGACATATGGAACCTACAATGAGCAGTTCTTC. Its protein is CASSLRPTYGTYNEQFF.

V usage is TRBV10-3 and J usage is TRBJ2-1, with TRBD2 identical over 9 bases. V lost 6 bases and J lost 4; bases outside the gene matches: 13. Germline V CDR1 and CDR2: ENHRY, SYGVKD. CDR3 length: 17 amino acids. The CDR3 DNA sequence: TGTGCCATCAGGGCCCACTTAGCGGGAGTGACGTACAATGAGCAGTTCTTC. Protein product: CAIRAHLAGVTYNEQFF.

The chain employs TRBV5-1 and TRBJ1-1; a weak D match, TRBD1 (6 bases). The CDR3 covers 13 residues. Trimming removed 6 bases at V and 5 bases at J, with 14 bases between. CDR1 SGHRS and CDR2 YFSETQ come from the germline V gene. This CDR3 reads CASNQGSGTEAFF. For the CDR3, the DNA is TGCGCCAGCAACCAGGGGAGTGGAACTGAAGCTTTCTTT.